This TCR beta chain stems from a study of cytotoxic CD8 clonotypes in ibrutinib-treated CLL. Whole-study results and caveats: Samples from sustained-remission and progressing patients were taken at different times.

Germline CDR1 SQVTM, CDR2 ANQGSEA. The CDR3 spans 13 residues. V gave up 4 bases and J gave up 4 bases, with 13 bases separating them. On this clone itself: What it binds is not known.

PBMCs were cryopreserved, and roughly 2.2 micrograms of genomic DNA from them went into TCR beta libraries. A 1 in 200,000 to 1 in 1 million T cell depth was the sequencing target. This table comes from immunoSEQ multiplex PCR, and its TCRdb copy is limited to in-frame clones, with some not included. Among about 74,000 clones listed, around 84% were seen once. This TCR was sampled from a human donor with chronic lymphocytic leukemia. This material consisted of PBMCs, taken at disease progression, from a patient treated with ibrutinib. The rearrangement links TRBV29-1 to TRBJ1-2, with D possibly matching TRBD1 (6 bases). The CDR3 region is CSVGKGGVYGYTF. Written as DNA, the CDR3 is TGCAGCGTTGGGAAAGGGGGTGTCTATGGCTACACCTTC.